These 27 T cell receptor beta chains originate from one sample sequenced in a study of T cell changes during pregnancy in multiple sclerosis (dated by TCRdb to about 2019). The library was made by the immunoSEQ multiplex PCR assay. The table comes from immuneACCESS by way of TCRdb, which keeps in-frame sequences with V and J called. Part of the clones is missing from these tables; in studies checked, under half for an unresolved V gene and the rest for unknown reasons. Here the sample has some 83,000 clones; approximately 90% occur a single time. The top ten hold roughly 4% of the sample. The starting material was PBMCs, obtained in the first trimester of pregnancy. The receptors were gathered from a female donor in good health, serving as a control in a pregnancy study. Some clones in this sample may be carry-over from other donors' samples.

The chain uses TRBV6-5 and TRBJ2-2; the D gene is possibly TRBD2 (6 bases). The germline V and J ends were trimmed by 2 bases and 7 bases, with 14 bases remaining between them. Germline V gene data show CDR1 as MNHEY and CDR2 as SVGAGI. The CDR3 sequence is 15 residues long. In nucleotides, the CDR3 is TGTGCCAGCAGTTACGAACCCTTGGAGGGCGGGGAGCTGTTTTTT. Amino acids: CASSYEPLEGGELFF.

The chain couples TRBV5-4 to TRBJ2-7; 10 nucleotides line up with TRBD2. The ends lost 4 bases at V and 2 bases at J; junction bases unmatched: 6. This CDR3 spans 15 amino acids. CDR1 and CDR2 (germline): SGHNT, YYREEE (reference sequence). CDR3 in DNA: TGTGCCAGCAGCGGGGGAACTAGCGGGGCCTACGAGCAGTACTTC. It codes for CASSGGTSGAYEQYF.

V and J are TRBV19 and TRBJ1-4; no definite D call. Trimming took 3 bases from V and 7 from J, leaving 9 bases between them. This CDR3 spans 13 amino acids. CDR1 LNHDA and CDR2 SQIVND come from the germline V gene (reference sequence). As DNA, the CDR3 is TGTGCCAGTAGTATTCGGTTGAGTGAAAAACTGTTTTTT. Protein product: CASSIRLSEKLFF.

J is TRBJ1-6 and V is TRBV6-1; D is ambiguous. This CDR3 comprises 15 residues. The ends were cut back, 6 bases at V and 0 bases at J, with 9 bases in the middle. Germline CDR1 reads MNHNS; CDR2 reads SASEGT. CDR3: CASRTESSYNSPLHF. The CDR3 DNA reads TGTGCCAGCAGAACTGAGAGCTCCTATAATTCACCCCTCCACTTT.

The rearrangement uses TRBV25-1 and TRBJ2-1; D unclear. Trimming took 6 bases from V and 3 from J, leaving 6 bases between them. The CDR3 runs to 12 residues. CDR1 is MGHDK and CDR2 is SYGVNS in the germline V gene. In DNA form, the CDR3 reads TGTGCCAGCAGGGCCGACTACAATGAGCAGTTCTTC. Encoded protein: CASRADYNEQFF.

The V and J genes are TRBV4-2 and TRBJ2-5; D may be TRBD2 (6 bases). The CDR3 loop spans 15 amino acids. Germline CDR1 and CDR2: LGHNA and YNFKEQ. V gave up 0 bases and J gave up 1 base, with 9 bases separating them. CDR3 nucleotides: TGTGCCAGCAGCCAAGAGCGGGACTTCCAAGAGACCCAGTACTTC. Translation: CASSQERDFQETQYF.

This rearrangement joins TRBV4-1 to TRBJ1-1; D possibly corresponds to TRBD1 (5 bases). Germline CDR1 is MGHRA and CDR2 is YSYEKL. There are 13 residues in the CDR3. The V end was cut by 6 bases, the J end by 0 bases, with 8 bases between. In DNA, the CDR3 is TGCGCCAGCAGGGCGACAGTGAACACTGAAGCTTTCTTT. Its translation is CASRATVNTEAFF.

This rearrangement joins TRBV28 to TRBJ2-3; 7 bases agree with TRBD1. Germline lookup yields CDR1 MDHEN and CDR2 SYDVKM. V lost 6 bases to trimming and J lost 2 bases; unmatched junction nucleotides: 11. The CDR3 runs 16 residues. Written as DNA, the CDR3 is TGTGCCAGCAGCCCGGTTGGGACAGCCCTCACAGATACGCAGTATTTT. Translated, it gives CASSPVGTALTDTQYF.

This chain links TRBV19 with TRBJ2-1; TRBD2 aligns across 9 bases. The CDR3 contains 15 residues. Germline-derived CDR1 and CDR2 are LNHDA and SQIVND (reference sequence). Trimming cost V 6 bases and J 8 bases; bases outside gene matches: 11. This CDR3 is CASRWSGTSRYEQFF. The CDR3 nucleotides are TGTGCCAGTAGATGGAGTGGGACTAGCCGCTATGAGCAGTTCTTC.

The chain employs TRBV28 and TRBJ2-7; no firm D call. This CDR3 is built from 12 residues. Germline V CDR1 and CDR2: MDHEN, SYDVKM. Trimming removed 8 bases at V and 0 bases at J, with 8 bases between. The CDR3 coding sequence is TGTGCCAGCGGCCCTAGCTCCTACGAGCAGTACTTC. Its translation is CASGPSSYEQYF.

The V call is TRBV9, the J call TRBJ1-5, with a possible D match to TRBD1 (5 bases). CDR1 and CDR2 (germline): SGDLS, YYNGEE. V was clipped by 3 bases and J by 1 base, with 14 bases between them. The CDR3 covers 16 residues. The CDR3 DNA follows: TGTGCCAGCAGCGAGGGGACTAACGCCAGCAATCAGCCCCAGCATTTT. Protein sequence: CASSEGTNASNQPQHF.

The chain couples TRBV5-4 to TRBJ2-5; TRBD2 matches at 13 bases. CDR1 and CDR2 (germline): SGHNT, YYREEE (reference sequence). This CDR3 region has 16 residues. V lost 4 bases and J lost 5; bases outside the gene matches: 8. CDR3 nucleotides: TGTGCCAGCAGCCCCACTAGCGGGGGGGCGTGGGAGACCCAGTACTTC. Translated, it gives CASSPTSGGAWETQYF.

V is TRBV7-2 and J is TRBJ1-4; 8 bases line up with TRBD1. V lost 6 bases, J lost 7 bases, and 13 bases stayed unmatched. CDR1 and CDR2 (germline): SGHTA, FQGNSA. The CDR3 covers 16 residues. In DNA form, the CDR3 reads TGTGCCAGCAGTAGGACAGGGTTGACGTCTTTTGAAAAACTGTTTTTT. Translating it yields CASSRTGLTSFEKLFF.

The J gene is TRBJ2-5, the V gene TRBV19, with 7 bases lining up with TRBD2. Germline values: CDR1 LNHDA, CDR2 SQIVND (reference sequence). Trimming removed 4 bases from V and 5 bases from J; junction bases left unmatched: 13. This CDR3 has 16 amino acids. The CDR3 loop reads CASSTKLQEGGETQYF. In DNA, the CDR3 is TGTGCCAGTAGTACAAAGCTGCAAGAGGGAGGGGAGACCCAGTACTTC. Looking up the rest from reference TRBV19 and TRBJ2-5 gives the full variable domain: DGGITQSPKYLFRKEGQNVTLSCEQNLNHDAMYWYRQDPGQGLRLIYYSQIVNDFQKGDIAEGYSVSREKKESFPLTVTSAQKNPTAFYLCASSTKLQEGGETQYFGPGTRLLVL.

As DNA, the CDR3 is TGCGCCAGCAGCTTGAACAGCTACAATGAGCAGTTCTTC. Its protein product is CASSLNSYNEQFF. The chain carries TRBV5-1 and TRBJ2-1; no clear D. Germline CDR1 reads SGHRS; CDR2 reads YFSETQ. Trimming removed 1 base at V and 3 bases at J, with 5 bases between. The CDR3 is made up of 13 amino acids.

The chain employs TRBV18 and TRBJ2-5; weak D call: TRBD1 (7 bases). Looked up from germline, CDR1 is KGHSH and CDR2 is LQKENI. Deletions cut 6 bases from V and 1 base from J, with 12 bases between. The CDR3 runs 14 residues. The CDR3 sequence is CASSRQGGQETQYF. In DNA form, the CDR3 reads TGTGCCAGCTCTCGACAGGGAGGCCAAGAGACCCAGTACTTC.

The rearrangement uses TRBV5-6 and TRBJ2-3; 14 nucleotides align to TRBD2. There are 15 residues in the CDR3. Germline assignment: CDR1 SGHDT and CDR2 YYEEEE. The V and J ends lost 4 bases and 5 bases, in that order; junction bases with no gene match: 3. As DNA, the CDR3 is TGTGCCAGCAGCGGCGGACTAGCGGGAGGAGATACGCAGTATTTT. It translates to CASSGGLAGGDTQYF.

The chain joins TRBV7-8 to TRBJ2-7; the match to TRBD1 covers 10 bases. The CDR3 has 14 amino acids. Germline loops: CDR1 SGHVS, CDR2 FQNEAQ. V trimming: 5 bases; J trimming: 3 bases; junction bases outside the gene matches: 4. CDR3 DNA: TGTGCCAGCAGCGTGGGACAGGGGAACTACGAGCAGTACTTC. This sequence encodes CASSVGQGNYEQYF.

The chain employs TRBV7-9 and TRBJ2-3; 13 nucleotides agree with TRBD2. CDR3 length: 16 amino acids. Germline CDR1 reads SEHNR; CDR2 reads FQNEAQ (reference sequence). J was trimmed by 2 bases and V by 4 bases; bases with no gene match: 3. CDR3 DNA: TGTGCCAGCAGCTCGGGGACTAGCGGGGCCACAGATACGCAGTATTTT. Translated, it gives CASSSGTSGATDTQYF.

The chain has TRBV7-2 and TRBJ1-6, with a weak D call TRBD1 (6 bases). The CDR3 has 14 residues. Trimming pared 7 bases from V and 4 bases from J, leaving 11 bases between. Germline V gene lookup returns CDR1 SGHTA and CDR2 FQGNSA. The CDR3 protein is CASKTGTYNSPLHF. The CDR3 nucleotides are TGTGCCAGCAAAACAGGGACGTATAATTCACCCCTCCACTTT.

The rearrangement uses TRBV2 and TRBJ2-5; 12 bases are a match to TRBD2. CDR3 size: 16 residues. With 6 bases clipped from V and 5 bases from J, the junction kept 10 bases outside the gene matches. Germline V gene data show CDR1 as SNHLY and CDR2 as FYNNEI. CDR3 coding DNA: TGTGCCAGCAGCCGCGATCTAGCGGGAGGGGCTGAGACCCAGTACTTC. Protein product: CASSRDLAGGAETQYF.

This CDR3 is CASSLRQGNTEAFF. The CDR3 DNA follows: TGTGCCAGCAGCTTACGACAGGGGAACACTGAAGCTTTCTTT. The chain has TRBV11-2 and TRBJ1-1; 7 bases agree with TRBD1. This CDR3 region has 14 residues. The V gene's germline CDR1 is SGHAT and CDR2 FQNNGV. V was clipped by 2 bases and J by 1 base; unmatched bases: 1. The complete variable domain, with remaining parts taken from reference TRBV11-2 and TRBJ1-1, reads EAGVAQSPRYKIIEKRQSVAFWCNPISGHATLYWYQQILGQGPKLLIQFQNNGVVDDSQLPKDRFSAERLKGVDSTLKIQPAKLEDSAVYLCASSLRQGNTEAFFGQGTRLTVV.

The V gene is TRBV4-1, the J gene TRBJ2-3, with a possible D match to TRBD2 (5 bases). V was shortened by 4 bases and J by 0 bases, with 11 bases between the two germline ends. Germline CDR1 and CDR2: MGHRA and YSYEKL. The CDR3 extends over 15 amino acids. The CDR3 region is CASSPTERSTDTQYF. The CDR3 nucleotides read TGCGCCAGCAGCCCTACCGAGCGGAGCACAGATACGCAGTATTTT.

The rearrangement links TRBV5-4 to TRBJ2-7; 8 positions match TRBD2. The CDR3 has 14 amino acids. Unmatched junction bases numbered 3, after V lost 4 bases and J lost 0 bases. CDR1 is SGHNT, CDR2 YYREEE, per germline (reference sequence). The CDR3 region has the DNA TGTGCCAGCAGCACGGGACTAGACTCCTACGAGCAGTACTTC. Its protein is CASSTGLDSYEQYF.

V is TRBV14 and J is TRBJ1-2; the D is unclear. The V and J ends lost 3 bases and 4 bases respectively, with 9 bases between them. CDR1 and CDR2 (germline): SGHDN, FVKESK. The CDR3 extends over 13 amino acids. CDR3 residues: CASSQGQLYGYTF. The DNA for the CDR3 is TGTGCCAGCAGCCAGGGCCAGCTCTATGGCTACACCTTC.

The rearrangement links TRBV18 to TRBJ1-1, with D unclear. Germline-derived CDR1 and CDR2 are KGHSH and LQKENI. The V end lost 2 bases, the J end lost 3 bases, and 7 bases lay between the germline ends. This CDR3 comprises 13 residues. CDR3 sequence reads: CASSPWRDTEAFF. The CDR3 DNA reads as TGTGCCAGCTCACCATGGAGGGACACTGAAGCTTTCTTT.

The V call is TRBV11-2, the J call TRBJ2-1; weak D call: TRBD2 (6 bases). This CDR3 comprises 14 residues. Germline V lookup: CDR1 SGHAT, CDR2 FQNNGV. The ends were cut back, 8 bases at V and 3 bases at J, with 14 bases in the middle. The DNA for the CDR3 is TGTGCCAGCCAGGACGGGACTTTCTACAATGAGCAGTTCTTC. Amino acids: CASQDGTFYNEQFF.